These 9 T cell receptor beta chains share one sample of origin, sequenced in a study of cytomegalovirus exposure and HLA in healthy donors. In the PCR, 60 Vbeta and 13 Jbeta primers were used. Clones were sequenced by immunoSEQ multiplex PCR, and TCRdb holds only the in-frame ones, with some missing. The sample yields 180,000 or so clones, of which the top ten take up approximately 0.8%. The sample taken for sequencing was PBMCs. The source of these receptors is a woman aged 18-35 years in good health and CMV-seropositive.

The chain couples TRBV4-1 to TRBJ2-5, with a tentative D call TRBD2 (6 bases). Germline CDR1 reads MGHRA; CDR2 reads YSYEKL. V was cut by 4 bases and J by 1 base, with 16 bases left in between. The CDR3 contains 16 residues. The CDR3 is CASSLSGRGSQETQYF. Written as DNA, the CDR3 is TGCGCCAGCAGCCTATCCGGACGGGGGTCCCAAGAGACCCAGTACTTC.

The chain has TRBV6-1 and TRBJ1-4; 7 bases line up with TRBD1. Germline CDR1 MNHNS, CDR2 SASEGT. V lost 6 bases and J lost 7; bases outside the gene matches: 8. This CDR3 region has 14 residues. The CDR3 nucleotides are TGTGCCAGCAGCGAAACAGGGGTGGGTGAAAAACTGTTTTTT. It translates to CASSETGVGEKLFF.

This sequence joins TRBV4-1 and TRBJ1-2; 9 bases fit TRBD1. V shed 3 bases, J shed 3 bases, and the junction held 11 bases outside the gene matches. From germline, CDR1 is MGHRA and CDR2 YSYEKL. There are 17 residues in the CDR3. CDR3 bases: TGCGCCAGCAGCCAGGGGGGGACAGGGAATATTTACTATGGCTACACCTTC. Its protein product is CASSQGGTGNIYYGYTF.

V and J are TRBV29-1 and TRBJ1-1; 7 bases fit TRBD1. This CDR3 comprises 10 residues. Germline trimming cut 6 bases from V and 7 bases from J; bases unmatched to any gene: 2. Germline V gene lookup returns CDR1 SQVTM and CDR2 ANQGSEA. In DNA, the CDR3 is TGCAGCGTCGGGGACAGTGAAGCTTTCTTT. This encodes CSVGDSEAFF.

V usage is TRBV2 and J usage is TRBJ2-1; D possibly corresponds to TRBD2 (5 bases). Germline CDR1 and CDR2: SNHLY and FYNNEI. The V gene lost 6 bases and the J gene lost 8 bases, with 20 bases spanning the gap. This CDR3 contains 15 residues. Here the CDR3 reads CASRVGEGRVDEQFF. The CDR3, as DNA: TGTGCCAGCAGGGTGGGTGAGGGCCGGGTCGATGAGCAGTTCTTC.

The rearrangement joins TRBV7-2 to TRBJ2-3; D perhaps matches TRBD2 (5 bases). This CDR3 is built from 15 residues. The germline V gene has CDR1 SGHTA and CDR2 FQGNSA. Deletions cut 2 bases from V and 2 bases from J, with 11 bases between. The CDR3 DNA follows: TGTGCCAGCAGCTTATCCGAGACTATCACAGATACGCAGTATTTT. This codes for CASSLSETITDTQYF.

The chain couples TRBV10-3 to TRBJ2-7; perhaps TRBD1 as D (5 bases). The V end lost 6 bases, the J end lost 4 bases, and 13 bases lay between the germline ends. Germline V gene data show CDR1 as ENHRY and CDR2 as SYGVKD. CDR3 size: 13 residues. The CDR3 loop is CAISEDTSYEQYF. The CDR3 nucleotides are TGTGCCATCAGCGAGGACACCAGTTACGAGCAGTACTTC.

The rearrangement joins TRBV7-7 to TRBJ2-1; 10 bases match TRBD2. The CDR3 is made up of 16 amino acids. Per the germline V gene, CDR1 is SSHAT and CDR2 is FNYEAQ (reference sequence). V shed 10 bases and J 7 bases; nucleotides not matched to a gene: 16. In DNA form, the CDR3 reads TGTGCCATCCTCGGTCCGGGAGCGGGAGGGTCAAATGAGCAGTTCTTC. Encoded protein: CAILGPGAGGSNEQFF.

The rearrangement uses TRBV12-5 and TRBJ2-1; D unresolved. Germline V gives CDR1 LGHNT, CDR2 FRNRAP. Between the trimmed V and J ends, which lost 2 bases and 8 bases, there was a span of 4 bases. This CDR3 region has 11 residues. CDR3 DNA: TGTGCTAGTGGTTTGCCTCATGAGCAGTTCTTC. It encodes CASGLPHEQFF.